This T cell receptor beta chain is drawn from a study of metastatic and nonmetastatic thyroid tumors. V dropped 2 bases and J dropped 9; count of bases not matched to a gene: 9. This CDR3 spans 15 amino acids. From germline, CDR1 is LGHDT and CDR2 YNNKEL (reference sequence). At least ten counts were recorded for this clone. Not a single patient had been given any form of treatment at any point before undergoing thyroid surgery. TCRdb re-analyzed the PCR reads through MiXCR. This sample carries some 17,000 clones, under 30% of them seen once, and the ten largest clones take 7.5%. This clonotype was obtained from a female donor with papillary thyroid cancer or a benign thyroid nodule (not recorded which). Some clones in this sample may be carry-over from other donors' samples. The sequencing sample was made of adjacent normal tissue. The chain recombines TRBV3-1 with TRBJ1-5; 8 nucleotides agree with TRBD1. Written as DNA, the CDR3 is TGTGCCAGCAGCCAACGTAGGGACAGGCGGTGGCCCCAGCATTTT. It is translated as CASSQRRDRRWPQHF.